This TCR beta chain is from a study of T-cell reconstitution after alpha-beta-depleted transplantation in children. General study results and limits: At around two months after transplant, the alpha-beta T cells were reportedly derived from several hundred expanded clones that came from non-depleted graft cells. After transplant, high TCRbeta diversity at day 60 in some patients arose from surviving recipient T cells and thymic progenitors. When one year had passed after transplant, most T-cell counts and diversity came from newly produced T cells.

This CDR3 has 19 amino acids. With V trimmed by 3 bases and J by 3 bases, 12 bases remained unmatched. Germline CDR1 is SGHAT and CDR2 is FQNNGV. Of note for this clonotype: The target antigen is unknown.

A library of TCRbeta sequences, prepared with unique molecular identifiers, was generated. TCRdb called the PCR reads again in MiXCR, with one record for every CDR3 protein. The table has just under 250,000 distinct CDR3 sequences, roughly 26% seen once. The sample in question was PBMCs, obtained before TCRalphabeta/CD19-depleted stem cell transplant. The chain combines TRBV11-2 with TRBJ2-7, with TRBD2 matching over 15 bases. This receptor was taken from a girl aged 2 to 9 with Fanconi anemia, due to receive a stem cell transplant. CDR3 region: CASSLVVSRTSGGDYEQYF. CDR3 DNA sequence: TGTGCCAGCAGCTTGGTGGTCTCGCGGACTAGCGGGGGGGACTACGAGCAGTACTTC.